The 32 T cell receptor beta chains given below trace back to one sample, sequenced in a study of shared clonotypes between healthy human individuals. Assay used: immunoSEQ multiplex PCR; TCRdb lists only in-frame clones, some missing. The sample lists 1.4 million to 1.5 million clones, more than 95% occurring once. The material sequenced was naive CD4+ T cells sorted from blood. Subset of the sample: CD45RA+ positively selected. Source of these receptors: a man between 25 and 39 years old in good health.

The chain uses TRBV1 and TRBJ2-1; the table's D call, TRBD2, was not checked against the DNA. TRBV1 is designated a pseudogene. This CDR3 contains 17 residues. This CDR3 is CTSSQEAGGPGYNEQFF. The CDR3 DNA follows: TGCACCAGCAGCCAAGAAGCGGGAGGGCCTGGCTACAATGAGCAGTTCTTC.

Note on this clone: The same CDR3 arises from other DNA sequences in this sample as well. The chain carries TRBV5-4 and TRBJ1-1, with TRBD1 as a possible D gene (5 bases). Germline V gives CDR1 SGHNT, CDR2 YYREEE (reference sequence). The CDR3 has 13 residues. The V and J ends lost 3 bases and 1 base respectively, with 7 bases between them. CDR3 amino acids: CASSYDRNTEAFF. CDR3 sequence (DNA): TGTGCCAGCAGCTATGACAGGAACACTGAAGCTTTCTTT.

CDR3 nucleotides: TGTGCCACCAGCAGAGATCCTCCGGGGGTCTCCTACGAGCAGTACTTC. It is translated as CATSRDPPGVSYEQYF. This rearrangement joins TRBV15 to TRBJ2-7; a possible D gene is TRBD2 (6 bases). Between the trimmed V and J ends, which lost 0 bases and 0 bases, there was a span of 12 bases. The germline V gene encodes CDR1 LNHNV and CDR2 YYDKDF (reference sequence). The CDR3 extends over 16 amino acids.

The gene calls are TRBV6-5 and TRBJ2-2; 7 bases fit TRBD2. Germline loops: CDR1 MNHEY, CDR2 SVGAGI. Trimming at V came to 4 bases and at J to 3 bases, leaving 5 bases not matched to a gene. This CDR3 region has 15 residues. The CDR3 protein is CASSLSGTHTGELFF. The CDR3, as DNA: TGTGCCAGCAGTTTGAGCGGGACCCACACCGGGGAGCTGTTTTTT.

The chain is built from TRBV6-5 and TRBJ2-7; a weak D match, TRBD2 (6 bases). From germline, CDR1 is MNHEY and CDR2 SVGAGI. The CDR3 covers 14 residues. Between the trimmed V and J ends, which lost 7 bases and 6 bases, there was a span of 19 bases. The CDR3 sequence: CASTRTGTLGEQYF. CDR3 bases: TGTGCCAGCACCCGAACCGGGACTTTAGGCGAGCAGTACTTC.

This clone was observed a single time. This sequence joins TRBV5-4 and TRBJ2-1, with D possibly TRBD1 on 5 matching bases. Looked up from germline, CDR1 is SGHNT and CDR2 is YYREEE (reference sequence). The CDR3 sequence is 14 residues long. Deletions cut 0 bases from V and 4 bases from J, with 8 bases between. CDR3 amino acids: CASSLEQAYNEQFF. CDR3 bases: TGTGCCAGCAGCTTGGAACAGGCGTACAATGAGCAGTTCTTC. The full variable domain, completed using reference TRBV5-4 and TRBJ2-1, is ETGVTQSPTHLIKTRGQQVTLRCSSQSGHNTVSWYQQALGQGPQFIFQYYREEENGRGNFPPRFSGLQFPNYSSELNVNALELDDSALYLCASSLEQAYNEQFFGPGTRLTVL.

This clone occurred a few times. V and J are TRBV16 and TRBJ1-5; D not certain. V was cut by 0 bases and J by 2 bases, with 11 bases left in between. The germline gives CDR1 KGHSY, CDR2 FQNENV. The CDR3 is 16 amino acids. CDR3 nucleotides: TGTGCCAGCAGCCAATCCGGTGTTGGCGGCAATCAGCCCCAGCATTTT. Translation gives CASSQSGVGGNQPQHF. The entire variable domain, with the rest obtained from reference TRBV16 and TRBJ1-5, is as follows: GEEVAQTPKHLVRGEGQKAKLYCAPIKGHSYVFWYQQVLKNEFKFLISFQNENVFDETGMPKERFSAKCLPNSPCSLEIQATKLEDSAVYFCASSQSGVGGNQPQHFGDGTRLSIL.

The CDR3: CASSTRQGAKDSNQPQHF. CDR3 nucleotides: TGCGCCAGCAGCACACGACAGGGGGCAAAGGATAGCAATCAGCCCCAGCATTTT. The gene calls are TRBV4-1 and TRBJ1-5; 10 bases line up with TRBD1. The V gene end was trimmed by 5 bases and the J gene end by 0 bases; junction bases not matched to a gene: 10. Germline values: CDR1 MGHRA, CDR2 YSYEKL. The CDR3 runs 18 residues.

As for this clone: The sample carries other DNA sequences with the same CDR3. J is TRBJ2-5 and V is TRBV5-4, with unresolved D. Trimming took 1 base from V and 5 from J, leaving 3 bases between them. Germline CDR1 is SGHNT and CDR2 is YYREEE (reference sequence). The CDR3 is 11 amino acids. The CDR3 loop reads CASSLRETQYF. The DNA of the CDR3 is TGTGCCAGCAGCTTGAGGGAGACCCAGTACTTC.

The chain's CDR3 is CASSDAERAGGDEQYF. CDR3 sequence (DNA): TGTGCCAGCAGTGACGCCGAGCGAGCGGGAGGGGACGAGCAGTACTTC. This sequence joins TRBV2 and TRBJ2-7; 10 nucleotides align to TRBD2. V shed 3 bases and J 5 bases; nucleotides not matched to a gene: 10. From germline, CDR1 is SNHLY and CDR2 FYNNEI. This CDR3 is 16 amino acids long.

The chain combines TRBV30 with TRBJ2-1; 12 bases match TRBD2. Germline CDR1 is GTSNPN and CDR2 is SVGIG (reference sequence). CDR3 length equals 13 residues. The V and J ends lost 2 bases and 12 bases, in that order; junction bases with no gene match: 5. The CDR3 here is CAWSTGLAGMQFF. DNA of the CDR3: TGTGCCTGGAGTACAGGACTAGCGGGAATGCAGTTCTTC.

The chain uses TRBV5-4 and TRBJ1-1; D unclear. The CDR3 loop spans 13 amino acids. Germline assignment: CDR1 SGHNT and CDR2 YYREEE (reference sequence). V was trimmed by 1 base and J by 3 bases, leaving 7 bases between them. Here the CDR3 DNA reads TGTGCCAGCAGCTTGCGGAGTTACACTGAAGCTTTCTTT. Translating it yields CASSLRSYTEAFF. Based on the CDR3 plus reference TRBV5-4 and TRBJ1-1, the full variable domain is ETGVTQSPTHLIKTRGQQVTLRCSSQSGHNTVSWYQQALGQGPQFIFQYYREEENGRGNFPPRFSGLQFPNYSSELNVNALELDDSALYLCASSLRSYTEAFFGQGTRLTVV.

The chain carries TRBV5-1 and TRBJ2-2, with 10 bases identical to TRBD1. Germline CDR1 SGHRS, CDR2 YFSETQ. CDR3 length: 18 residues. V trimming: 4 bases; J trimming: 2 bases; junction bases outside the gene matches: 11. The CDR3 nucleotides read TGCGCCAGCAGCCCCCGGACAGGGGGTGACCTAAACACCGGGGAGCTGTTTTTT. As protein: CASSPRTGGDLNTGELFF.

J is TRBJ2-2 and V is TRBV28; 8 nucleotides agree with TRBD2. Germline trimming cut 4 bases from V and 6 bases from J; bases unmatched to any gene: 7. Per the germline V gene, CDR1 is MDHEN and CDR2 is SYDVKM. The CDR3 has 15 amino acids. The CDR3 sequence: CASSSPGTSPGELFF. The DNA for the CDR3 is TGTGCCAGCAGTTCCCCAGGGACTAGTCCCGGGGAGCTGTTTTTT. Together with reference TRBV28 and TRBJ2-2, the CDR3 gives the full variable domain: DVKVTQSSRYLVKRTGEKVFLECVQDMDHENMFWYRQDPGLGLRLIYFSYDVKMKEKGDIPEGYSVSREKKERFSLILESASTNQTSMYLCASSSPGTSPGELFFGEGSRLTVL.

The chain recombines TRBV6-6 with TRBJ1-2; TRBD1 might be the D (5 bases). V dropped 5 bases and J dropped 2 bases, with 9 bases sitting between them. The CDR3 extends over 13 amino acids. Germline lookup yields CDR1 MNHNY and CDR2 SVGAGI (reference sequence). CDR3 sequence reads: CASSDRQNYGYTF. CDR3 nucleotides: TGTGCCAGCAGTGACCGACAGAACTATGGCTACACCTTC.

This clone was found once. V gene TRBV25-1 combines with J gene TRBJ2-1; 7 bases align to TRBD2. CDR1 and CDR2 (germline): MGHDK, SYGVNS. V lost 1 base to trimming and J lost 9 bases; unmatched junction nucleotides: 9. CDR3 length equals 15 residues. CDR3 sequence: CASSESFGLVGEQFF. The CDR3 bases are TGTGCCAGCAGTGAATCGTTTGGACTAGTAGGTGAGCAGTTCTTC.

CDR3 sequence (DNA): TGCAGCGTTGGTCCCCTGACAGCAAACTATGGCTACACCTTC. This encodes CSVGPLTANYGYTF. V and J are TRBV29-1 and TRBJ1-2; a possible D gene is TRBD1 (5 bases). This CDR3 has 14 residues. The germline CDR1 and CDR2 sequences are SQVTM and ANQGSEA. The germline V and J ends were trimmed by 4 bases and 2 bases, with 14 bases remaining between them.

This chain uses TRBV7-6 with TRBJ2-2, with 16 bases lining up with TRBD2. Germline loops: CDR1 SGHVS, CDR2 FNYEAQ. Germline trimming cut 2 bases from V and 0 bases from J; bases unmatched to any gene: 9. The CDR3 sequence is 21 residues long. The CDR3 loop reads CASSLLAGTSGRAANTGELFF. CDR3 sequence (DNA): TGTGCCAGCAGCTTACTTGCCGGGACTAGCGGGAGGGCCGCGAACACCGGGGAGCTGTTTTTT.

This chain connects TRBV7-2 to TRBJ2-1, with unresolved D. The germline CDR1 and CDR2 sequences are SGHTA and FQGNSA. This CDR3 is 10 amino acids long. With 3 bases removed from V and 9 bases from J, the gap between germline ends came to 3 bases. CDR3 amino acids: CASSFTEQFF. CDR3 in DNA: TGTGCCAGCAGCTTTACTGAGCAGTTCTTC.

The rearrangement links TRBV6-5 to TRBJ1-4, with D tentatively TRBD1 (6 bases). This CDR3 spans 14 amino acids. V lost 2 bases and J 7 bases, leaving 11 bases between the germline ends. Germline CDR1 and CDR2: MNHEY and SVGAGI. CDR3 DNA: TGTGCCAGCAGTTACGGGGGCTACGGTGAAAAACTGTTTTTT. Protein: CASSYGGYGEKLFF.

Note on this clone: The same CDR3 also results from other DNA sequences found in this sample. This chain connects TRBV11-3 to TRBJ2-5; D ambiguous. Germline-derived CDR1 and CDR2 are SGHNT and YENEEA. Trimming took 1 base from V and 1 from J, leaving 4 bases between them. This CDR3 spans 13 amino acids. This CDR3 is CASSLGGQETQYF. As DNA, the CDR3 is TGTGCCAGCAGCTTAGGGGGCCAAGAGACCCAGTACTTC.

The DNA of the CDR3 is TGTGCCAGCAGCTTCACGGCGTCTGGATCTGGAAACACCATATATTTT. Amino acids: CASSFTASGSGNTIYF. The V call is TRBV7-8, the J call TRBJ1-3; D unclear. V shed 3 bases and J shed 1 base, with 13 bases lying between them. This CDR3 comprises 16 residues. In germline, CDR1 is SGHVS, CDR2 FQNEAQ.

V is TRBV5-5 and J is TRBJ1-3, with D perhaps matching TRBD1 (6 bases). V gave up 0 bases and J gave up 4 bases, with 11 bases separating them. The CDR3 totals 15 residues. Germline V CDR1 and CDR2: SGHKS, YYEKEE (reference sequence). CDR3 residues: CASSLAPGAGNTIYF. CDR3 bases: TGTGCCAGCAGCTTGGCCCCAGGGGCCGGAAACACCATATATTTT.

The chain recombines TRBV11-2 with TRBJ2-5, with D perhaps given as TRBD1 or TRBD2 (5 bases each). The CDR3 sequence is 13 residues long. V shed 2 bases and J shed 5 bases, with 9 bases lying between them. Germline V CDR1 and CDR2: SGHAT, FQNNGV. The CDR3 nucleotides read TGTGCCAGCAGCTTAACCAGGGACGAGACCCAGTACTTC. Residues: CASSLTRDETQYF. The whole variable domain, filled in from reference TRBV11-2 and TRBJ2-5, reads EAGVAQSPRYKIIEKRQSVAFWCNPISGHATLYWYQQILGQGPKLLIQFQNNGVVDDSQLPKDRFSAERLKGVDSTLKIQPAKLEDSAVYLCASSLTRDETQYFGPGTRLLVL.

This clone was seen just once. The rearrangement joins TRBV5-1 to TRBJ2-6, with D possibly matching TRBD1 (5 bases). The CDR3 extends over 16 amino acids. The germline V gene has CDR1 SGHRS and CDR2 YFSETQ. V dropped 0 bases and J dropped 0 bases, with 7 bases sitting between them. The CDR3 bases are TGCGCCAGCAGCTTGGGGGGCCACTCTGGGGCCAACGTCCTGACTTTC. Protein product: CASSLGGHSGANVLTF.

The chain combines TRBV5-1 with TRBJ2-3; no clear D. CDR1 is SGHRS, CDR2 YFSETQ, per germline. V was shortened by 4 bases and J by 9 bases, with 15 bases between the two germline ends. The CDR3 has 13 amino acids. CDR3 bases: TGCGCCAGCAGCCCAGGAACGGCGGAAACGCAGTATTTT. Residues: CASSPGTAETQYF.

The chain links TRBV18 to TRBJ1-4; D not resolved. Trimming pared 8 bases from V and 3 bases from J, leaving 10 bases between. Per germline, CDR1 KGHSH and CDR2 LQKENI. The CDR3 sequence is 13 residues long. This CDR3 reads CASRQSSNEKLFF. The DNA of the CDR3 is TGTGCCAGCCGCCAGTCGTCTAATGAAAAACTGTTTTTT.

This clone was seen only once. V usage is TRBV5-6 and J usage is TRBJ2-7; D is perhaps TRBD1 (6 bases). This CDR3 comprises 13 residues. Trimming cost V 2 bases and J 10 bases, with 16 bases left between them. In germline, CDR1 is SGHDT, CDR2 YYEEEE. This CDR3 is CASSLDLDSLQYF. Here the CDR3 DNA reads TGTGCCAGCAGCTTAGACTTGGACAGTCTACAGTACTTC.

The chain couples TRBV7-6 to TRBJ2-1; D remains ambiguous. V was cut by 1 base and J by 9 bases, with 7 bases left in between. CDR1 SGHVS and CDR2 FNYEAQ come from the germline V gene. The CDR3 loop spans 12 amino acids. CDR3 sequence: CASSLVSGEQFF. The CDR3 DNA reads as TGTGCCAGCAGCTTAGTGTCGGGTGAGCAGTTCTTC.

V gene TRBV6-6 combines with J gene TRBJ1-1; 7 nucleotides agree with TRBD1. Germline-derived CDR1 and CDR2 are MNHNY and SVGAGI (reference sequence). This CDR3 region has 15 residues. Trimming removed 0 bases from V and 6 bases from J; junction bases left unmatched: 7. The CDR3 DNA sequence: TGTGCCAGCAGTTACTCGCAACAGGGGATTGCTGAAGCTTTCTTT. It encodes CASSYSQQGIAEAFF.

This chain joins TRBV11-3 and TRBJ2-1; 11 bases align to TRBD1. Looked up from germline, CDR1 is SGHNT and CDR2 is YENEEA. With V trimmed by 5 bases and J by 8 bases, 5 bases remained unmatched. The CDR3 totals 14 residues. The CDR3 spells CASSERTGGYEQFF. CDR3 bases: TGTGCCAGCAGCGAAAGGACAGGGGGCTATGAGCAGTTCTTC.

The genes are TRBV7-2 and TRBJ1-3; 8 positions agree with TRBD1. The CDR3 covers 17 residues. Trimming took 3 bases from V and 4 from J; bases not matched to a gene: 11. Germline loops: CDR1 SGHTA, CDR2 FQGNSA. The CDR3 DNA follows: TGTGCCAGCAGCTTGGGACAGGTTCGGGGGAGAGGAAACACCATATATTTT. It yields the protein CASSLGQVRGRGNTIYF. The full variable domain, completed using reference TRBV7-2 and TRBJ1-3, is GAGVSQSPSNKVTEKGKDVELRCDPISGHTALYWYRQSLGQGLEFLIYFQGNSAPDKSGLPSDRFSAERTGGSVSTLTIQRTQQEDSAVYLCASSLGQVRGRGNTIYFGEGSWLTVV.